The source of this T cell receptor (beta chain) is a study of blood T cell repertoires in COVID-19. There are a few counts of this clone. Trimming shortened V by 2 bases and J by 3 bases, and 15 bases separated the two germline ends. This CDR3 region has 15 residues. Germline values: CDR1 SGHNT, CDR2 YYREEE (reference sequence). TCRdb's table, derived via immunoSEQ multiplex PCR, lists solely in-frame clones and lacks some. In the table there are 200,000 to 250,000 clones, more than 80% of which are singletons. Sequencing was performed on PBMCs or T cells enriched from blood (not recorded which). The rearrangement uses TRBV5-4 and TRBJ2-7; perhaps TRBD1 as D (5 bases). The receptor comes from a man between 50 and 59 years old who had been exposed to COVID-19. The CDR3 spells CASSFKGSRVYEQYV. The CDR3 DNA reads as TGTGCCAGCAGCTTTAAGGGGTCTAGGGTCTACGAGCAGTACGTC.